This TCR beta chain was captured by sequencing in a study of graft-versus-host responses after intestinal transplantation. Study-wide background: The recipients all started with anti-thymocyte globulin induction and then took tacrolimus and steroids for around 3 years.

In its sample, this clone was seen a few times. Antigen unknown. Generated by immunoSEQ multiplex PCR, the TCRdb table keeps only in-frame clones and is missing some. The sample shows 96,000 or so clones, roughly 92% of them seen only once. General study points: Investigators detected GvH clones in recipient marrow, with some emerging earlier in ileum or blood.

Trimming stripped 4 bases from V and 1 base from J, with 10 bases between. Germline V gene data show CDR1 as MNHNS and CDR2 as SASEGT. The CDR3 spans 14 residues. The gene calls are TRBV6-1 and TRBJ2-5; D call uncertain. The clonotype was recovered from a human donor who received an intestinal transplant. Sequencing was performed on unstimulated CD4+ T cells sorted from spleen or lymph node cells, taken before intestinal transplant. CDR3 sequence reads: CASSGPPGQETQYF. As DNA, the CDR3 is TGTGCCAGCAGTGGTCCCCCGGGCCAAGAGACCCAGTACTTC.